This T cell receptor beta chain was documented in a study of blood T cell repertoires in COVID-19. Turning to the study itself: The samples span acute and convalescent COVID-19 from the United States, Italy and Spain.

Original handling: Reference gene primer amplification yielded estimated nucleated cell counts. Produced via immunoSEQ multiplex PCR; TCRdb's table is partial and in-frame only. V, J and clone size were drawn from that table, and D and trimming were deduced from the DNA. The profile shows around 200,000 clones, roughly nine tenths of them singletons. Germline CDR1 and CDR2: SEHNR and FQNEAQ (reference sequence). CDR3 length: 13 amino acids. V dropped 2 bases and J dropped 5 bases, with 6 bases sitting between them. Source material: peripheral blood. The origin of this receptor is a middle-aged man with active or convalescent COVID-19. The V gene is TRBV7-9, the J gene TRBJ1-4; no reliable D call. The CDR3: CASSLFPNEKLFF. The CDR3 DNA sequence: TGTGCCAGCAGCTTATTCCCAAATGAAAAACTGTTTTTT.